The present TCR beta chain was sequenced within a study of HIV-infected patients and healthy controls. TCRdb called the 5' RACE reads again in MiXCR, with one record for every CDR3 protein. This table holds 60,000 to 75,000 distinct CDR3 sequences, roughly a sixth found once. There are 15 residues in the CDR3. V lost 2 bases to trimming and J lost 3 bases; unmatched junction nucleotides: 2. In germline, CDR1 is MNHEY, CDR2 SVGAGI. This clonotype was seen a handful of times. The sequencing input was CD4+ T cells from blood. The clonotype comes from a human donor in good health. The chain uses TRBV6-5 and TRBJ2-2; 8 bases line up with TRBD1. The CDR3 is CASSYDRGHTGELFF. The CDR3 nucleotides are TGTGCCAGCAGTTACGACAGGGGTCACACCGGGGAGCTGTTTTTT.